The 10 T cell receptor beta chains below come from one sample, sequenced in a study of T cells in tumors after PD-1 blockade. TCRdb's table, derived via immunoSEQ multiplex PCR, lists solely in-frame clones and lacks some. Of roughly 25,000 clones in the sample, about 82% were seen once. The sequencing here drew on PBMCs, taken after anti-PD-1 treatment. These receptors all stem from a human donor with basal cell carcinoma.

This chain connects TRBV6-6 to TRBJ1-1, with 7 positions matching TRBD1. The CDR3 is 13 residues long. The V and J ends lost 7 bases and 2 bases, in that order; junction bases with no gene match: 4. In germline, CDR1 is MNHNY, CDR2 SVGAGI (reference sequence). CDR3 DNA sequence: TGTGCCAGCACCCGGGACAGAAACACTGAAGCTTTCTTT. Its translation is CASTRDRNTEAFF.

The chain links TRBV7-2 to TRBJ2-7; D is ambiguous. Germline lookup yields CDR1 SGHTA and CDR2 FQGNSA. The V end lost 3 bases, the J end lost 2 bases, and 11 bases lay between the germline ends. The CDR3 has 14 amino acids. Here the CDR3 reads CASSLSYSAYEQYF. CDR3 nucleotides: TGTGCCAGCAGCTTGAGTTACAGTGCCTACGAGCAGTACTTC.

The chain joins TRBV7-2 to TRBJ2-3; the D is unclear. The germline V gene encodes CDR1 SGHTA and CDR2 FQGNSA. The V and J ends lost 0 bases and 6 bases respectively, with 7 bases between them. This CDR3 comprises 13 residues. This chain's CDR3 is CASSLAGPDTQYF. The DNA for the CDR3 is TGTGCCAGCAGCTTAGCTGGCCCGGATACGCAGTATTTT.

The CDR3 DNA follows: TGTGCCAGCAGTGATGAGGGCGGGAAAAATTCACCCCTCCACTTT. Translating it yields CASSDEGGKNSPLHF. The rearrangement uses TRBV6-1 and TRBJ1-6; the D is unclear. The CDR3 contains 15 residues. CDR1 MNHNS and CDR2 SASEGT come from the germline V gene. The V end was cut by 3 bases, the J end by 7 bases, with 13 bases between.

This clone turned up a few times. V gene TRBV18 combines with J gene TRBJ2-7, with D perhaps matching TRBD2 (5 bases). CDR3 length: 14 residues. Trimming pared 1 base from V and 3 bases from J, leaving 10 bases between. In germline, CDR1 is KGHSH, CDR2 LQKENI. The CDR3 DNA follows: TGTGCCAGCTCACCACGGGCGGGTCGCTACGAGCAGTACTTC. It is translated as CASSPRAGRYEQYF.

The chain has TRBV19 and TRBJ2-1, with 9 bases that match TRBD2. J was trimmed by 0 bases and V by 0 bases; bases with no gene match: 9. CDR3 length equals 19 residues. The germline V gene encodes CDR1 LNHDA and CDR2 SQIVND (reference sequence). The CDR3 DNA reads as TGTGCCAGTAGTATAGATCTATTGCGGGGGGGCCCCTCCTACAATGAGCAGTTCTTC. Protein sequence: CASSIDLLRGGPSYNEQFF. The complete variable domain, with remaining parts taken from reference TRBV19 and TRBJ2-1, reads DGGITQSPKYLFRKEGQNVTLSCEQNLNHDAMYWYRQDPGQGLRLIYYSQIVNDFQKGDIAEGYSVSREKKESFPLTVTSAQKNPTAFYLCASSIDLLRGGPSYNEQFFGPGTRLTVL.

The chain joins TRBV19 to TRBJ1-5; 10 nucleotides agree with TRBD1. Germline V gives CDR1 LNHDA, CDR2 SQIVND (reference sequence). The V segment lost 10 bases and the J segment 7 bases; nucleotides outside the gene matches: 13. CDR3 length equals 15 residues. CDR3 in DNA: TGTGCCAATCAAGGCGCCGGGACAGGGGAACAGCCCCAGCATTTT. This encodes CANQGAGTGEQPQHF.

This clone was picked up a small number of times. The chain is built from TRBV6-6 and TRBJ1-3, with D unresolved. Trimming left V 6 bases short and J 3 bases short, with 12 bases between. The CDR3 has 14 amino acids. CDR1 and CDR2 from the germline V gene are MNHNY and SVGAGI (reference sequence). The chain's CDR3 is CASSPGGDGNTIYF. The CDR3 bases are TGTGCCAGCAGCCCAGGCGGGGATGGAAACACCATATATTTT.

The chain carries TRBV28 and TRBJ2-5; 8 nucleotides line up with TRBD2. The ends lost 4 bases at V and 5 bases at J; junction bases unmatched: 6. Germline values: CDR1 MDHEN, CDR2 SYDVKM. This CDR3 is 14 amino acids long. Here the CDR3 DNA reads TGTGCCAGCAGTTCGGGGGGGGGCCGGGAGACCCAGTACTTC. Protein sequence: CASSSGGGRETQYF. The variable domain in full, completed from reference TRBV28 and TRBJ2-5, reads DVKVTQSSRYLVKRTGEKVFLECVQDMDHENMFWYRQDPGLGLRLIYFSYDVKMKEKGDIPEGYSVSREKKERFSLILESASTNQTSMYLCASSSGGGRETQYFGPGTRLLVL.

V is TRBV4-1 and J is TRBJ2-7; D gene ambiguous. In germline, CDR1 is MGHRA, CDR2 YSYEKL. CDR3 length: 14 residues. V lost 2 bases, J lost 2 bases, and 10 bases lay in between. The CDR3, as DNA: TGCGCCAGCAGCCAAATACTGGGAACCTACGAGCAGTACTTC. It specifies CASSQILGTYEQYF.